The 18 T cell receptor beta chains reported below all come from one sample, sequenced in a study of blood T cells in healthy people across ages. Primed by a sample-barcoded 5' primer and a J-beta primer mix, a second PCR proceeded for roughly 6 to 12 cycles. TCRdb passed the 5' RACE reads through MiXCR, listing each CDR3 protein once. The data contain 1.5 million to 2 million distinct CDR3 sequences, approximately 32% of them seen just once; the ten biggest clones take up 11%. The sequencing input was blood. Receptor source: a woman aged 25 to 39 in good health.

The chain carries TRBV5-1 and TRBJ2-7; TRBD1 matches 7 bases. The trim removed 4 bases at V and 4 bases at J, leaving 11 bases unmatched. This CDR3 contains 15 residues. Germline V gene sequence: CDR1 SGHRS, CDR2 YFSETQ. The CDR3 protein is CASSDGTVNRYEQYF. The CDR3 region has the DNA TGCGCCAGCAGCGACGGGACAGTGAATCGATACGAGCAGTACTTC.

This chain uses TRBV28 with TRBJ2-5, with D tentatively TRBD1 (8 bases). V lost 5 bases to trimming and J lost 4 bases, with 23 bases between them. Germline lookup yields CDR1 MDHEN and CDR2 SYDVKM. This CDR3 is built from 17 residues. This CDR3 is CASSLGGGRTGRETQYF. The DNA of the CDR3 is TGTGCCAGCAGTCTTGGGGGGGGACGGACAGGGAGAGAGACCCAGTACTTC.

To note about this clonotype: The germline gene is not matched at one end of the junction; a read error may be the cause. CDR3 nucleotides: TGTGCCACCAGCAGAGGACAGGAGAACACCGGGGAGCGGTTTTTT. Translating gives CATSRGQENTGERFF. The chain has TRBV15 and TRBJ2-2, with a possible D match to TRBD1 (6 bases). Germline values: CDR1 LNHNV, CDR2 YYDKDF (reference sequence). This CDR3 has 15 residues.

About this clonotype: A much more abundant neighbour one base away suggests this may be a read error. The V gene is TRBV12-3 or TRBV12-4, the J gene TRBJ1-4; D uncertain. The CDR3 has 14 amino acids. The CDR3 here is CASSFGNTNEKRFF. The CDR3 DNA follows: TGTGCCAGCAGTTTTGGGAATACTAATGAAAAACGGTTTTTT.

The chain joins TRBV4-1 to TRBJ2-3, with D perhaps TRBD2 (6 bases). The germline CDR1 and CDR2 sequences are MGHRA and YSYEKL. V gave up 3 bases and J gave up 5 bases, with 15 bases separating them. This CDR3 region has 15 residues. CDR3 sequence reads: CASSHPSLAEDTQYF. The CDR3 DNA sequence: TGCGCCAGCAGCCATCCCTCACTAGCTGAAGATACGCAGTATTTT.

This chain uses TRBV18 with TRBJ2-3; D gene uncertain. Per the germline V gene, CDR1 is KGHSH and CDR2 is LQKENI. The CDR3 has 13 residues. The ends were cut back, 6 bases at V and 5 bases at J, with 12 bases in the middle. CDR3 sequence: CASSHPKQDTQYF. The CDR3 DNA is TGTGCCAGCTCGCACCCCAAGCAAGATACGCAGTATTTT.

At least ten counts were recorded for this clonotype. This chain uses TRBV7-9 with TRBJ2-2; a possible D gene is TRBD1 (5 bases). V was clipped by 3 bases and J by 0 bases, with 11 bases between them. The CDR3 has 16 amino acids. Germline values: CDR1 SEHNR, CDR2 FQNEAQ (reference sequence). CDR3 residues: CASSFGSGSNTGELFF. The CDR3 DNA reads TGTGCCAGCAGCTTTGGGTCAGGGTCGAACACCGGGGAGCTGTTTTTT.

This clonotype turned up a few times. The chain couples TRBV6-1 to TRBJ2-4; 7 nucleotides agree with TRBD1. Trimming took 0 bases from V and 8 from J; bases not matched to a gene: 4. The germline V gene has CDR1 MNHNS and CDR2 SASEGT. The CDR3 is made up of 14 amino acids. The CDR3 protein is CASSEAGGVDIQYF. The CDR3 DNA follows: TGTGCCAGCAGTGAAGCAGGGGGCGTGGACATTCAGTACTTC.

There are a few counts of this clonotype. The chain employs TRBV7-3 and TRBJ2-3, with D tentatively TRBD2 (6 bases). Trimming removed 2 bases at V and 6 bases at J, with 15 bases between. The CDR3 covers 15 residues. Germline-derived CDR1 and CDR2 are SGHTA and FQGTGA. CDR3 residues: CASSLGRMRDDTQYF. In DNA form, the CDR3 reads TGTGCCAGCAGCTTAGGGAGGATGAGGGATGATACGCAGTATTTT.

The chain has TRBV20-1 and TRBJ1-6; 8 bases are a match to TRBD1. CDR3 length equals 12 residues. Germline V gives CDR1 DFQATT, CDR2 SNEGSKA (reference sequence). Trimming took 6 bases from V and 10 from J; bases not matched to a gene: 5. CDR3 loop: CSADRGSSPLHF. The DNA of the CDR3 is TGCAGTGCCGACAGGGGATCCTCACCCCTCCACTTT.

This clonotype was counted between two and nine times. This sequence joins TRBV27 and TRBJ2-3; 7 bases align to TRBD1. The CDR3 loop spans 15 amino acids. The V segment lost 1 base and the J segment 4 bases; nucleotides outside the gene matches: 5. Germline loops: CDR1 MNHEY, CDR2 SMNVEV (reference sequence). The CDR3 reads CASSLLHRGSDTQYF. Here the CDR3 DNA reads TGTGCCAGCAGTTTATTGCACAGGGGATCAGATACGCAGTATTTT.

This chain joins TRBV7-2 and TRBJ2-5, with TRBD1 as a possible D gene (5 bases). Germline loops: CDR1 SGHTA, CDR2 FQGNSA. The CDR3 contains 15 residues. The V gene lost 5 bases and the J gene lost 5 bases, with 18 bases spanning the gap. This CDR3 is CASSPTWVGRETQYF. In DNA, the CDR3 is TGTGCCAGCAGCCCGACGTGGGTGGGGCGGGAGACCCAGTACTTC.

This clonotype appeared a few times. The chain joins TRBV28 to TRBJ2-7, with TRBD1 matching over 7 bases. Germline V gene sequence: CDR1 MDHEN, CDR2 SYDVKM. The CDR3 spans 15 residues. V shed 8 bases and J 3 bases; nucleotides not matched to a gene: 13. For the CDR3, the DNA is TGTGCCAGCCATTTCGAAACAGGGGCCAGCTACGAGCAGTACTTC. Translated: CASHFETGASYEQYF.

This clonotype was observed a handful of times. The chain carries TRBV5-4 and TRBJ2-5; 7 bases fit TRBD2. The end of the DNA fits TRBJ2-7 better, so the J call may be wrong. The CDR3 has 15 amino acids. CDR1 and CDR2 (germline): SGHNT, YYREEE (reference sequence). CDR3 amino acids: CASSLVGGRAAEQYF. CDR3 bases: TGTGCCAGCAGCTTGGTGGGAGGGCGCGCGGCCGAGCAGTACTTC.

This clonotype came up many times. The genes are TRBV20-1 and TRBJ2-5; D is undetermined. Germline CDR1 DFQATT, CDR2 SNEGSKA (reference sequence). The CDR3 consists of 11 residues. The germline V and J ends were trimmed by 3 bases and 3 bases, with 5 bases remaining between them. CDR3 coding DNA: TGCAGTGCTAGGAACGAAGAGACCCAGTACTTC. As protein: CSARNEETQYF.

This clonotype was seen a few times. The CDR3 region is CASSRDPGNQPQHF. CDR3 coding DNA: TGTGCCAGCAGCCGGGACCCGGGCAATCAGCCCCAGCATTTT. The V call is TRBV9, the J call TRBJ1-5; perhaps TRBD1 as D (5 bases). The CDR3 runs 14 residues. Germline V gene data show CDR1 as SGDLS and CDR2 as YYNGEE. Trimming took 4 bases from V and 2 from J, leaving 10 bases between them.

The V gene is TRBV5-1, the J gene TRBJ1-5, with D perhaps matching TRBD1 (6 bases). The CDR3 runs to 14 residues. Trimming removed 2 bases from V and 8 bases from J, with 14 bases in between. CDR1 and CDR2 from the germline V gene are SGHRS and YFSETQ. The CDR3, as DNA: TGCGCCAGCAGCTTTGGGGGGCGGTTTGAGCCCCAGCATTTT. As protein: CASSFGGRFEPQHF.

In the case of this clonotype: A read error may account for a junction end that differs from germline. The gene calls are TRBV5-1 and TRBJ2-1; 12 bases agree with TRBD2. This CDR3 region has 15 residues. Germline V gives CDR1 SGHRS, CDR2 YFSETQ. DNA for the CDR3: TGCGCCGGCAGCGTTACTAGCGGGAGGTACAATGAGCAGTTCTTC. It is translated as CAGSVTSGRYNEQFF.